Below, 27 T cell receptor beta chains from the same sample are listed, as sequenced in a study of T-cell reconstitution after alpha-beta-depleted transplantation in children. Molecular barcoding with unique molecular identifiers was used for the TCRbeta library. TCRdb re-analysed the PCR reads in MiXCR, keeping a single row per CDR3 protein. The table includes roughly 500,000 distinct CDR3 sequences, 12% detected once. The input for sequencing was PBMCs from the stem cell graft donor, taken from the stem cell graft. Source of these receptors: a human donor who donated a stem cell graft to a child with combined immunodeficiency.

This clonotype has at least ten counts. The chain has TRBV5-1 and TRBJ1-2; TRBD1 might be the D (5 bases). The ends were cut back, 5 bases at V and 3 bases at J, with 11 bases in the middle. Per germline, CDR1 SGHRS and CDR2 YFSETQ. This CDR3 region has 13 residues. DNA of the CDR3: TGCGCCAGCAGACCCGGGACGGACTATGGCTACACCTTC. Its protein is CASRPGTDYGYTF.

This clonotype has a handful of counts. The chain recombines TRBV7-2 with TRBJ1-4; TRBD1 is a possible D gene (5 bases). The V and J ends lost 1 base and 5 bases respectively, with 11 bases between them. There are 15 residues in the CDR3. CDR1 is SGHTA and CDR2 is FQGNSA in the germline V gene. CDR3 sequence: CASSLDGGSNEKLFF. CDR3 DNA sequence: TGTGCCAGCAGCTTAGATGGGGGATCGAATGAAAAACTGTTTTTT.

The J gene is TRBJ2-1, the V gene TRBV18; 10 bases align to TRBD2. The CDR3 loop spans 15 amino acids. The germline V gene has CDR1 KGHSH and CDR2 LQKENI. The ends lost 3 bases at V and 5 bases at J; junction bases unmatched: 4. In DNA, the CDR3 is TGTGCCAGCTCACCGACTAGCGGGTCGGACAATGAGCAGTTCTTC. Its protein product is CASSPTSGSDNEQFF. Full variable domain (missing parts from reference TRBV18 and TRBJ2-1): NAGVMQNPRHLVRRRGQEARLRCSPMKGHSHVYWYRQLPEEGLKFMVYLQKENIIDESGMPKERFSAEFPKEGPSILRIQQVVRGDSAAYFCASSPTSGSDNEQFFGPGTRLTVL.

This chain links TRBV4-1 with TRBJ2-3; TRBD1 matches 9 bases. The CDR3 is 22 amino acids. Germline V lookup: CDR1 MGHRA, CDR2 YSYEKL. V shed 0 bases, J shed 3 bases, and the junction held 22 bases outside the gene matches. CDR3 sequence (DNA): TGCGCCAGCAGCCAAGATTGGAAGCTTCCGGGACAGGGAGCTTTTTCGACAGATACGCAGTATTTT. It encodes CASSQDWKLPGQGAFSTDTQYF.

This clonotype has at least ten counts. J is TRBJ2-7 and V is TRBV11-1; D is ambiguous. The length of the CDR3 is 14 residues. Trimming took off 2 bases at V and 0 bases at J, with 8 bases between the two ends. Germline CDR1 reads SGHAT; CDR2 reads FQDESV (reference sequence). This CDR3 is CASSLIGGSYEQYF. DNA of the CDR3: TGTGCCAGCAGCTTAATTGGTGGCTCCTACGAGCAGTACTTC.

The chain links TRBV6-2 or TRBV6-3 to TRBJ1-5, with TRBD1 as a possible D gene (5 bases). The CDR3 sequence is 17 residues long. V shed 1 base and J shed 0 bases, with 13 bases lying between them. Germline V lookup: CDR1 MNHEY, CDR2 SVGEGT. The CDR3 loop is CASSYWDGPYSNQPQHF. The CDR3 DNA reads TGTGCCAGCAGTTACTGGGACGGACCTTATAGCAATCAGCCCCAGCATTTT.

This chain links TRBV7-3 with TRBJ2-2; a possible D gene is TRBD1 (7 bases). The CDR3 has 16 residues. Germline lookup yields CDR1 SGHTA and CDR2 FQGTGA. Between the trimmed V and J ends, which lost 7 bases and 0 bases, there was a span of 15 bases. CDR3 in amino acids: CASTRGVGSNTGELFF. The CDR3 DNA sequence: TGTGCCAGCACCAGGGGGGTCGGGTCGAACACCGGGGAGCTGTTTTTT.

This clonotype was seen a few times. CDR3 sequence: CASSPNGVHEQFF. The CDR3 DNA reads as TGTGCCAGCTCCCCGAATGGGGTGCATGAGCAGTTCTTC. The rearrangement links TRBV18 to TRBJ2-1; unclear D gene. There are 13 residues in the CDR3. Trimming left V 6 bases short and J 8 bases short, with 14 bases between. Germline CDR1 reads KGHSH; CDR2 reads LQKENI.

This chain connects TRBV6-2 or TRBV6-3 to TRBJ1-1, with D perhaps TRBD1 (5 bases). CDR1 is MNHEY, CDR2 SVGEGT, per germline. V was clipped by 8 bases and J by 10 bases, with 14 bases between them. The CDR3 totals 11 residues. The CDR3 coding sequence is TGTGCCAGCCAGGGCAGGGCTGGAGCTTTCTTT. It codes for CASQGRAGAFF.

The chain recombines TRBV4-2 with TRBJ1-2, with 12 nucleotides matching TRBD1. The germline V gene has CDR1 LGHNA and CDR2 YNFKEQ. V was pared by 0 bases and J by 4 bases, with 12 bases of the junction left unmatched. The CDR3 covers 19 residues. CDR3 bases: TGTGCCAGCAGCCAAGATGCACCGGGACAGGGGGCTCTTGGCTATGGCTACACCTTC. Translating gives CASSQDAPGQGALGYGYTF.

This clonotype was found many times. The chain employs TRBV11-1 and TRBJ2-3, with unresolved D. This CDR3 contains 11 residues. The V gene lost 8 bases and the J gene lost 1 base, with 4 bases spanning the gap. Per germline, CDR1 SGHAT and CDR2 FQDESV (reference sequence). For the CDR3, the DNA is TGTGCCAGCGGAGGCACAGATACGCAGTATTTT. The encoded protein is CASGGTDTQYF.

Ten or more counts support this clonotype. V is TRBV20-1 and J is TRBJ2-3; TRBD2 aligns across 10 bases. CDR1 is DFQATT, CDR2 SNEGSKA, per germline (reference sequence). Trimming at V came to 6 bases and at J to 5 bases, leaving 8 bases not matched to a gene. There are 14 residues in the CDR3. The CDR3 spells CSARLAGALDTQYF. For the CDR3, the DNA is TGCAGTGCCAGGCTAGCGGGAGCCTTAGATACGCAGTATTTT.

This clonotype came up many times. The chain uses TRBV6-5 and TRBJ2-3; D not resolved. Trimming stripped 4 bases from V and 1 base from J, with 12 bases between. Germline V gene sequence: CDR1 MNHEY, CDR2 SVGAGI. The length of the CDR3 is 15 residues. The CDR3 DNA is TGTGCCAGCAGTTCCCGGTGGTCGGGCACAGATACGCAGTATTTT. It specifies CASSSRWSGTDTQYF.

The table lists this clonotype with a few counts. V is TRBV7-3 and J is TRBJ2-3; 7 nucleotides line up with TRBD2. V dropped 5 bases and J dropped 4; count of bases not matched to a gene: 6. This CDR3 contains 14 residues. From germline, CDR1 is SGHTA and CDR2 FQGTGA. The CDR3 region is CASSLGGRADTQYF. The CDR3 bases are TGTGCCAGCAGCCTGGGGGGGAGGGCAGATACGCAGTATTTT.

The sample holds many counts of this clonotype. V gene TRBV20-1 combines with J gene TRBJ1-1; maybe TRBD1 (6 bases). V shed 7 bases and J shed 0 bases, with 18 bases lying between them. The CDR3 covers 15 residues. Germline loops: CDR1 DFQATT, CDR2 SNEGSKA (reference sequence). CDR3 sequence reads: CSVEPGQVMNTEAFF. The DNA for the CDR3 is TGCAGTGTCGAACCGGGACAAGTAATGAACACTGAAGCTTTCTTT.

This chain connects TRBV6-1 to TRBJ2-1, with 9 bases lining up with TRBD2. The junction had 17 bases not matched to a gene; V was cut back by 7 bases and J by 10 bases. The length of the CDR3 is 16 residues. Looked up from germline, CDR1 is MNHNS and CDR2 is SASEGT. The CDR3 nucleotides are TGTGCCAGCATCCCCGCGGGCGGGAGGGCAGTGGGAGAGCAGTTCTTC. This encodes CASIPAGGRAVGEQFF.

This clonotype has just a few counts. The J gene is TRBJ1-6, the V gene TRBV28; D may be TRBD1 (6 bases). Germline V gene lookup returns CDR1 MDHEN and CDR2 SYDVKM. This CDR3 region has 13 residues. The V end lost 4 bases, the J end lost 9 bases, and 10 bases lay between the germline ends. The CDR3 is CASSSGGLSPLHF. DNA of the CDR3: TGTGCCAGCAGTTCCGGGGGGCTTTCACCCCTCCACTTT. Looking up the rest from reference TRBV28 and TRBJ1-6 gives the full variable domain: DVKVTQSSRYLVKRTGEKVFLECVQDMDHENMFWYRQDPGLGLRLIYFSYDVKMKEKGDIPEGYSVSREKKERFSLILESASTNQTSMYLCASSSGGLSPLHFGNGTRLTVT.

The chain employs TRBV29-1 and TRBJ2-2; 8 bases fit TRBD1. The germline CDR1 and CDR2 sequences are SQVTM and ANQGSEA. Trimming took 5 bases from V and 6 from J; bases not matched to a gene: 8. The CDR3 consists of 14 residues. The CDR3 DNA reads TGCAGCGTTCCCCAGGGGGCCGGGCCCGGGGAGCTGTTTTTT. This codes for CSVPQGAGPGELFF.

The genes are TRBV3-1 and TRBJ1-6; no clear D. CDR3 size: 15 residues. With 4 bases removed from V and 6 bases from J, the gap between germline ends came to 13 bases. Germline-derived CDR1 and CDR2 are LGHDT and YNNKEL (reference sequence). The CDR3 is CASSPLRHGNSPLHF. CDR3 nucleotide sequence: TGTGCCAGCAGCCCCCTCCGGCACGGTAATTCACCCCTCCACTTT.

The CDR3 sequence: CASSLETASSTDTQYF. Written as DNA, the CDR3 is TGTGCCAGCAGCTTGGAGACGGCCTCTAGCACAGATACGCAGTATTTT. The gene calls are TRBV5-5 and TRBJ2-3, with D unclear. Germline CDR1 reads SGHKS; CDR2 reads YYEKEE (reference sequence). This CDR3 has 16 residues. With 0 bases removed from V and 0 bases from J, the gap between germline ends came to 11 bases.

V usage is TRBV6-1 and J usage is TRBJ1-5; D unclear. The CDR3 has 13 residues. The V gene lost 5 bases and the J gene lost 5 bases, with 10 bases spanning the gap. The germline V gene has CDR1 MNHNS and CDR2 SASEGT. Written as DNA, the CDR3 is TGTGCCAGCAGTAGCGGACCAGATCAGCCCCAGCATTTT. It yields the protein CASSSGPDQPQHF.

This clonotype was seen many times. In nucleotides, the CDR3 is TGTGCCAGCACTCATTCCACAGGGGAAGAGACCCAGTACTTC. It codes for CASTHSTGEETQYF. J is TRBJ2-5 and V is TRBV7-9; TRBD1 matches at 7 bases. The CDR3 length is 14 residues. CDR1 is SEHNR, CDR2 FQNEAQ, per germline (reference sequence). The trim removed 7 bases at V and 3 bases at J, leaving 8 bases unmatched.

The chain carries TRBV20-1 and TRBJ1-1; D remains unclear. CDR3 length: 15 residues. Trimming removed 0 bases at V and 2 bases at J, with 13 bases between. CDR1 DFQATT and CDR2 SNEGSKA come from the germline V gene (reference sequence). The CDR3 region is CSARDLNNSNTEAFF. CDR3 DNA: TGCAGTGCTAGAGATTTGAACAATTCTAACACTGAAGCTTTCTTT.

The chain has TRBV24-1 and TRBJ2-5, with a tentative D call TRBD2 (6 bases). V was clipped by 0 bases and J by 4 bases, with 8 bases between them. There are 14 residues in the CDR3. Looked up from germline, CDR1 is KGHDR and CDR2 is SFDVKD. CDR3 residues: CATSDLRRGETQYF. The CDR3 DNA follows: TGTGCCACCAGTGATTTGAGGAGGGGAGAGACCCAGTACTTC.

This clonotype was seen a handful of times. V is TRBV6-2 or TRBV6-3 and J is TRBJ2-2, with D hard to call. The CDR3 extends over 15 amino acids. V shed 2 bases and J shed 2 bases, with 9 bases lying between them. Germline assignment: CDR1 MNHEY and CDR2 SVGEGT. The CDR3: CASSYRSVNTGELFF. The DNA for the CDR3 is TGTGCCAGCAGTTACAGGTCCGTTAACACCGGGGAGCTGTTTTTT.

In this sample, this clonotype turned up many times. The chain combines TRBV12-3 or TRBV12-4 with TRBJ2-1; D gene unclear. This CDR3 has 13 amino acids. V lost 3 bases, J lost 4 bases, and 7 bases lay in between. CDR3 coding DNA: TGTGCCAGCAGTTTTCTCGAATACAATGAGCAGTTCTTC. Residues: CASSFLEYNEQFF.

This clonotype came up a few times. The genes are TRBV20-1 and TRBJ2-5, with D perhaps matching TRBD1 (6 bases). CDR3 length equals 12 residues. Germline values: CDR1 DFQATT, CDR2 SNEGSKA (reference sequence). Deletions cut 5 bases from V and 2 bases from J, with 9 bases between. CDR3: CSAEQGQETQYF. The CDR3 DNA reads as TGCAGTGCTGAACAGGGACAAGAGACCCAGTACTTC.